This T cell receptor beta chain stems from a study of cytomegalovirus exposure and HLA in healthy donors. The study ran its PCR with 60 Vbeta and 13 Jbeta primers. Produced via immunoSEQ multiplex PCR; TCRdb's table is partial and in-frame only. The repertoire consists of about 36,000 clones, with 55% to 75% occurring once and the leading ten covering about 6%. Comments on this clone: As yet, its antigen is unknown.

Regarding the study as a whole: Certain indistinguishable V segments, among them TRBV6-2 and TRBV6-3, were excluded. An analysis done earlier found most TCR beta V segments productive about 87% or about 30% of the time. A later analysis showed TCR association rates differing by HLA locus, peaking at DRB1 and lowest at HLA-C.

Germline CDR1 and CDR2: MDHEN and SYDVKM. Trimming cost V 5 bases and J 5 bases; bases outside gene matches: 7. This CDR3 has 14 residues. Sequencing was carried out using PBMCs. The sequence came from a man in his thirties or forties in good health and CMV-seronegative. V usage is TRBV28 and J usage is TRBJ1-2; 8 nucleotides line up with TRBD1. CDR3 residues: CASSTQGGNYGYTF. The CDR3 nucleotides read TGTGCCAGCAGTACACAGGGGGGGAATTATGGCTACACCTTC.